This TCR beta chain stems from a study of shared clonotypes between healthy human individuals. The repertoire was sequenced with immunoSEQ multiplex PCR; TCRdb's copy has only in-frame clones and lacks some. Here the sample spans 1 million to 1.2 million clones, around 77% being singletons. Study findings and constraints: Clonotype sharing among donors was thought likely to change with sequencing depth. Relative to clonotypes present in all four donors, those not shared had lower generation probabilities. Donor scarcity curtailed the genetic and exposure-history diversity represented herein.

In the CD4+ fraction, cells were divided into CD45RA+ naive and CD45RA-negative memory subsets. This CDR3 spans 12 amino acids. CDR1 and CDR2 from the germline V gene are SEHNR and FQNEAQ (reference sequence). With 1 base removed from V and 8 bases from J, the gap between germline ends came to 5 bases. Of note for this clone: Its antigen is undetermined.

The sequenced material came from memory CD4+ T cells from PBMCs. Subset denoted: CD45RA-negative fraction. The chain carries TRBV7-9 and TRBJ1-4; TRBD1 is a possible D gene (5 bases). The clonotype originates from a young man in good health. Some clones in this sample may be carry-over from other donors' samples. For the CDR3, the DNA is TGTGCCAGCAGCTTAGACAGGGAAAAACTGTTTTTT. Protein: CASSLDREKLFF.